This T cell receptor beta chain was identified during a study of cytomegalovirus exposure and HLA in healthy donors (dated by TCRdb to the late 2010s). A note on the overall study: According to an earlier analysis of several hundred of the donors, roughly 180 million T cells yielded roughly 110 million unique TCR beta sequences and 276 Gb of sequence data. In an earlier analysis of a few hundred of the donors, high-throughput TCR beta sequencing was used to judge whether each TCR beta V gene segment behaved as functional or pseudogenic. All discovery cohort repertoires had been generated on a single sequencing platform. The study combined high-throughput TCR immunosequencing, statistical association of individual TCRs with disease status, and machine learning to predict cytomegalovirus infection status. Donor age, sex, ethnicity and CMV serostatus were compiled together with the repertoire data. Genome-wide SNP genotypes for about 65% of the 666 donors were used in a later genetic analysis, which treated that subset as a discovery cohort. A later analysis re-analyzed previously published TCR beta repertoires from 600 to 850 donors and added high-resolution HLA genotyping to study TCR occurrence patterns. The study profiled the T cell repertoires of 666 subjects by immunosequencing and related them to cytomegalovirus serostatus. The later analysis used no new phenotypic data to find candidate immune exposures, relying instead on TCR beta sequences and their occurrence across donors. Roughly five DR-DQ haplotypes were handled as single units for association and clustering because linkage in the cohort was strong. HLA typing covered class I and class II loci at four-digit resolution. Of the roughly 400 genotyped donors, 65% to 90% fell in the genetic ancestry cluster associated with self-reported Caucasian donors. Among about 370 genotyped donors of the cohort, an average of roughly 230,000 unique TCR beta nucleotide sequences was sequenced per donor, of which 15% to 20% were non-productive. Roughly 300 gigabases of sequencing data and approximately 80 million unique TCR sequences were included in an early release covering roughly 600 HLA-typed donors. The number of typed donors differed by locus: roughly 620-640 for A, B, C, DRB1 and DQB1; some 500 for DQA1; some 590 for DPA1; and approximately 450 for DPB1. Along with the roughly 610-subject first cohort, a separate validation cohort of over a hundred different subjects was used. The study aimed to test whether signatures of past pathogen exposure could be identified by cataloging public T cell receptors.

Paper-wide results and their limitations: Compared with the approximately 600-donor mean, donors in an Asian-associated ancestry cluster had fewer N-insertions in productive TCRs, according to a later genetic analysis. In a later analysis, around 17,000 TCR beta sequences were associated with specific HLA alleles at a false discovery rate of 0.05. According to a later analysis, parvovirus B19, influenza, CMV and Epstein-Barr virus appeared linked to several top co-occurrence clusters. A further reported finding was that TCR beta sequences accurately predicted the HLA-A and HLA-B alleles for most subjects in the first cohort. Broadly in line with IMGT annotations, most TCR beta V segments showed up in productive rearrangements about 87% or about 30% of the time in an earlier analysis of a few hundred of the donors. The cohort was sequenced for TCR beta chains only, and without alpha or paired-chain data the features that could be detected were limited. In a later analysis, TCR association rates were found to vary across HLA loci, with the most associated TCRs seen for DRB1 alleles and the fewest for HLA-C alleles. In a later genetic analysis, a missense DCLRE1C variant was associated with V-gene and J-gene trimming of TCR beta chains, and the association was replicated in an independent cohort. In both the original and validation cohorts, the classifier was reported to diagnose cytomegalovirus status with high specificity and sensitivity. Sequencing depth was assumed to be roughly uniform across donors in the presence/absence analyses, though that assumption may not hold. Compared with equally common non-associated chains, HLA-associated TCR beta chains in a later analysis were more clonally expanded and had lower generation probabilities. Because counts were too low, around 18 rarely observed V segments, including chromosome 9 orphons, were left out of the earlier analysis of 500 to 750 of the donors. Across donors, most TCR sequences were observed very rarely, whereas some public TCRs were present in many individuals. The authors suggested that the approach could potentially be generalized to other disease states and immunological phenotypes. Some IMGT-functional V segments, including TRBV6-2 and TRBV6-3, could not be told apart with the 87-base-pair reads, so those segments were excluded. The study gave a list of some 150 TCR beta chains associated with cytomegalovirus. Linkage disequilibrium might explain the correlated functional status among segregating V segments, but an unknown experimental factor could not be ruled out. Strong co-occurrence of HLA alleles, especially DR and DQ, made assigning TCR associations to individual alleles difficult. The only immune exposure information available for the cohort was CMV serostatus. Because HLA typing was unavailable for some donors at each locus, only the typed subset was used in association tests. According to a later analysis, most CMV-associated TCR beta chains appeared to be HLA-restricted, and the HLA associations seemed to be driven largely by CMV exposure. In vitro tests confirmed that a few of the cytomegalovirus-associated TCR beta chains recognize cytomegalovirus antigens. A cluster of highly shared sequence variants was judged likely to represent a technical artifact of the sequencing pipeline.

Receptor amplification or capture employed the immunoSEQ multiplex PCR assay. For the multiplex PCR, a mixture combining 60 forward primers for TCR Vbeta segments and 13 reverse primers for TCR Jbeta segments was used. The CDR3 region of rearranged TCR beta genes was amplified from genomic DNA with a multiplex PCR assay. The Illumina HiSeq System was used to sequence the amplified TCR beta libraries as 87-base-pair reads. On the authors' methods: In a later analysis, some 80 million unique TCR beta chains were counted across the roughly 670 repertoires, and about 9.9 million of these chains were shared by at least two donors. A nearest-neighbor algorithm error-corrected the raw reads and collapsed the reads into unique sequences, merging closely related sequences to remove PCR and sequencing errors. V, D and J gene segments were assigned by aligning CDR3 sequences to IMGT reference sequences. For a sequence to be retained, a match of at least six nucleotides was required to both a V gene segment and a J gene segment. A rearrangement was called productive if the CDR3 had no stop codons and remained in frame with V and J, and every other rearrangement was called non-productive. CDR3 was defined according to IMGT convention as the region running from the second conserved V-encoded cysteine to the conserved J-encoded phenylalanine. In an earlier analysis of approximately 590 of the donors, sequences lacking an unambiguous match to a single V gene segment were excluded. An earlier analysis of 587 of the donors called V segments functional above 56.7% productive rearrangements and segregating when the between-donor standard deviation exceeded 5%. To diagnose cytomegalovirus status from the catalog of TCR beta chain sequences, a statistical classification framework was built. A later analysis assigned V and J genes by comparing TCR nucleotide sequences with IMGT/GENE-DB human TR gene sequences. A later analysis assigned CDR3 sequences and most-parsimonious VDJ recombination scenarios with the TCRdist pipeline. In a later analysis, each TCR beta chain was defined by its CDR3 amino acid sequence together with its V-gene family, and reads without a unique V-gene family were excluded. A later analysis removed 592 highly shared, low-generation-probability nucleotide sequences to deal with suspected cross-contamination and a sequencing artifact. In a later analysis, a clonal expansion index was calculated for each public chain from normalized within-repertoire ranks of inferred template counts. In a later analysis, generation probabilities were computed using a VDJ recombination model fitted to out-of-frame rearrangements, and the results were checked against IGoR. In a later analysis, hypergeometric tests were used to score TCR-TCR, TCR-HLA and TCR-CMV co-occurrence, with a repertoire-size bias correction applied to TCR pairs. In a later analysis, false discovery rates were estimated by permuting HLA or CMV assignments 20 times. In a later analysis, co-occurring TCRs were grouped with DBSCAN, and TCRdist sequence similarity was added when clustering was performed within HLA-allele-positive subsets. Repertoires with fewer than 30,000 or more than 120,000 public chains were left out of co-occurrence clustering, as were four to six repertoires with anomalous nucleotide sharing. Here the immuneACCESS table is served through TCRdb, limited to in-frame sequences with V and J called. Missing clones are a known gap in these copies; in checked studies unresolved V genes cover under half, and the rest lacks a known reason. V, J and clone size are those of that table, while D and trimming were read from the DNA. Counted in this sample were some 100,000 clones; 74% of them appeared once. The top ten clones comprise about 2% of the sample.

This clone was detected only a few times. It lacks a known antigen. Base-call qualities are not available, and no considerably larger clone is one nucleotide away. V lost 0 bases and J lost 6 bases; the stretch between them is 18 bases long. CDR1 and CDR2, looked up from the germline V gene, are SGHRS and YFSETQ. The cysteine opens and the phenylalanine closes a CDR3 of 16 amino acids. The only DNA kept is the CDR3, 48 bases in frame from the first base. In total, roughly 710 healthy bone marrow donors made up the cohort. At the time of sampling, all cohort members were nominally healthy, though unrecorded immune exposures were likely present. Of the approximately 670 cohort members, around 280 had positive CMV serostatus and approximately 400 had negative CMV serostatus, and CMV serostatus was not recorded for the donor. Each donor provided a peripheral blood sample, and peripheral blood mononuclear cells were used for TCR beta sequencing. Genomic DNA extraction from the blood cell samples was performed with the Qiagen DNeasy Blood Extraction Kit.

Sequencing input: PBMCs. This sequence was found in a human donor in good health. The rearrangement combines TRBV5-1 with TRBJ1-1; TRBD1 could be the D gene, as 6 bases match. DNA sequence: TGCGCCAGCAGCTTGGTGGGGTGGGACACGGCCCCTGAAGCTTTCTTT. Translation gives CASSLVGWDTAPEAFF.